This T cell receptor (beta chain) was captured by sequencing in a study of blood T cell repertoires in COVID-19. Using immunoSEQ multiplex PCR, the repertoire was profiled, and TCRdb retains in-frame clones only, with some absent. The table lists about 470,000 clones, 75% to 90% of them singletons, with around 0.64% in the top ten. The CDR3 runs 14 residues. Germline loops: CDR1 KGHSH, CDR2 LQKENI. The ends were cut back, 8 bases at V and 0 bases at J, with 11 bases in the middle. The chain links TRBV18 to TRBJ2-1, with a possible D match to TRBD1 (6 bases). The sample consisted of PBMCs or T cells enriched from blood (not recorded which). The receptor's source is a young woman who had recovered from COVID-19. The chain's CDR3 is CASTGTNSYNEQFF. The CDR3 DNA reads TGTGCCAGCACAGGGACAAACTCCTACAATGAGCAGTTCTTC.